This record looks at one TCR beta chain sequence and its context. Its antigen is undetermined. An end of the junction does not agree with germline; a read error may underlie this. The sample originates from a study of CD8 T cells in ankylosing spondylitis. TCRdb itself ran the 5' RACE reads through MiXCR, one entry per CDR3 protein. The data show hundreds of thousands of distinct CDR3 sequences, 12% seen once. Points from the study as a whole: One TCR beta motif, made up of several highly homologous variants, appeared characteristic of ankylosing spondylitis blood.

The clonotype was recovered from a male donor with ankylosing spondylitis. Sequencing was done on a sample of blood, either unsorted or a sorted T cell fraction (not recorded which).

This CDR3 reads CASSPTVDYYGFTF. The CDR3 DNA reads TGCGCCAGCAGCCCGACAGTCGATTACTATGGCTTCACCTTC. The chain joins TRBV4-3 to TRBJ1-2; D might be TRBD1 (5 bases). Germline CDR1 and CDR2: LGHNA and YSLEER. This CDR3 is 14 amino acids long.